This passage covers 10 T cell receptor beta chains from one sample sequenced in a study of cytomegalovirus exposure and HLA in healthy donors. With 60 Vbeta and 13 Jbeta primers, the PCR was carried out. TCRdb's copy holds only in-frame clones and misses some; the assay was immunoSEQ multiplex PCR. This sample carries roughly 250,000 clones, 80% of them seen once, and the ten largest clones take about 0.3%. The sample taken for sequencing was PBMCs. The receptor set was obtained from a girl aged 2-10 years in good health and CMV-seronegative.

This clone was picked up one time. The V call is TRBV18, the J call TRBJ2-2; maybe TRBD1 (6 bases). V lost 2 bases and J lost 5, with 9 bases in between. CDR3 length equals 14 residues. Per the germline V gene, CDR1 is KGHSH and CDR2 is LQKENI. CDR3 residues: CASSPTQGTGELFF. In DNA, the CDR3 is TGTGCCAGCTCACCAACACAGGGAACCGGGGAGCTGTTTTTT. The full variable domain, rest sourced from reference TRBV18 and TRBJ2-2, is NAGVMQNPRHLVRRRGQEARLRCSPMKGHSHVYWYRQLPEEGLKFMVYLQKENIIDESGMPKERFSAEFPKEGPSILRIQQVVRGDSAAYFCASSPTQGTGELFFGEGSRLTVL.

This rearrangement joins TRBV6-1 to TRBJ2-3; 9 nucleotides align to TRBD2. This CDR3 comprises 17 residues. The V segment lost 1 base and the J segment 2 bases; nucleotides outside the gene matches: 7. Germline CDR1 is MNHNS and CDR2 is SASEGT. CDR3 sequence: CASSEEVTSGHTDTQYF. The CDR3 DNA reads TGTGCCAGCAGTGAAGAGGTCACTAGCGGGCACACAGATACGCAGTATTTT.

This clone was counted a few times. This chain uses TRBV10-3 with TRBJ1-4; D is perhaps TRBD1 (5 bases). V was cut by 11 bases and J by 7 bases, with 20 bases left in between. The CDR3 loop spans 14 amino acids. Germline V gene sequence: CDR1 ENHRY, CDR2 SYGVKD. The CDR3 reads CAPPLGAHAEKLFF. CDR3 nucleotide sequence: TGTGCCCCCCCTCTTGGGGCTCATGCTGAAAAACTGTTTTTT.

The chain has TRBV20-1 and TRBJ1-2, with 9 bases lining up with TRBD1. Germline V lookup: CDR1 DFQATT, CDR2 SNEGSKA (reference sequence). The trim removed 7 bases at V and 8 bases at J, leaving 5 bases unmatched. This CDR3 has 11 residues. The CDR3 sequence: CSVDRGGGYTF. CDR3 DNA: TGCAGTGTAGACAGGGGGGGAGGCTACACCTTC.

This clone has a single count. The gene calls are TRBV13 and TRBJ1-6; D remains unclear. CDR3 length: 14 amino acids. The V gene's germline CDR1 is PRHDT and CDR2 FYEKMQ (reference sequence). Trimming removed 5 bases at V and 9 bases at J, with 14 bases between. Here the CDR3 reads CASSDYGRSSPLHF. For the CDR3, the DNA is TGTGCCAGCAGCGATTACGGTAGGAGTTCACCCCTCCACTTT. Combining the CDR3 with reference TRBV13 and TRBJ1-6 gives the whole variable domain AAGVIQSPRHLIKEKRETATLKCYPIPRHDTVYWYQQGPGQDPQFLISFYEKMQSDKGSIPDRFSAQQFSDYHSELNMSSLELGDSALYFCASSDYGRSSPLHFGNGTRLTVT.

A few counts support this clone. V usage is TRBV6-1 and J usage is TRBJ2-5; no clear D gene. Trimming took off 7 bases at V and 5 bases at J, with 17 bases between the two ends. The CDR3 extends over 14 amino acids. The germline CDR1 and CDR2 sequences are MNHNS and SASEGT. CDR3 loop: CASKATQQFETQYF. DNA for the CDR3: TGTGCCAGCAAGGCAACGCAACAGTTTGAGACCCAGTACTTC.

The genes are TRBV7-9 and TRBJ1-2, with unresolved D. Trimming took 6 bases from V and 2 from J, leaving 22 bases between them. Germline CDR1 reads SEHNR; CDR2 reads FQNEAQ (reference sequence). The length of the CDR3 is 17 residues. Written as DNA, the CDR3 is TGTGCCAGCAGTCTCCTCTGGTCGAGATCTAGGAACTATGGCTACACCTTC. It is translated as CASSLLWSRSRNYGYTF.

The V call is TRBV5-4, the J call TRBJ1-2; the D is unclear. The germline V gene encodes CDR1 SGHNT and CDR2 YYREEE (reference sequence). This CDR3 region has 15 residues. Trimming removed 4 bases at V and 4 bases at J, with 17 bases between. The CDR3 coding sequence is TGTGCCAGCAGCGGGCGGTATCTGGCGGGCTATGGCTACACCTTC. Amino acid sequence: CASSGRYLAGYGYTF. Combining the CDR3 with reference TRBV5-4 and TRBJ1-2 gives the whole variable domain ETGVTQSPTHLIKTRGQQVTLRCSSQSGHNTVSWYQQALGQGPQFIFQYYREEENGRGNFPPRFSGLQFPNYSSELNVNALELDDSALYLCASSGRYLAGYGYTFGSGTRLTVV.

V and J are TRBV7-7 and TRBJ2-3; 11 bases match TRBD2. This CDR3 region has 15 residues. From germline, CDR1 is SSHAT and CDR2 FNYEAQ (reference sequence). Trimming cost V 6 bases and J 3 bases; bases outside gene matches: 5. The CDR3 reads CASRVSGGATDTQYF. DNA of the CDR3: TGTGCCAGCAGGGTTAGCGGGGGGGCAACAGATACGCAGTATTTT.

The chain employs TRBV19 and TRBJ2-3, with D maybe TRBD1 (5 bases). With 4 bases removed from V and 4 bases from J, the gap between germline ends came to 6 bases. The CDR3 is 12 residues long. CDR1 and CDR2 (germline): LNHDA, SQIVND (reference sequence). The CDR3 bases are TGTGCCAGTAGTAACAGGCCAGATACGCAGTATTTT. Its translation: CASSNRPDTQYF. Combining the CDR3 with reference TRBV19 and TRBJ2-3 gives the whole variable domain DGGITQSPKYLFRKEGQNVTLSCEQNLNHDAMYWYRQDPGQGLRLIYYSQIVNDFQKGDIAEGYSVSREKKESFPLTVTSAQKNPTAFYLCASSNRPDTQYFGPGTRLTVL.